Listed here are 19 T cell receptor beta chains from one sample, sequenced in a study of cytomegalovirus exposure and HLA in healthy donors. Vbeta (60) and Jbeta (13) primers were used in the PCR. Repertoires were generated with immunoSEQ multiplex PCR, while TCRdb's copy carries only in-frame clones and drops some. This table has 150,000 or so clones, under 85% appearing once. The sample comprised PBMCs. The source is a woman aged 40 to 49 in good health and CMV-seropositive.

The rearrangement uses TRBV4-1 and TRBJ1-6; D gene uncertain. V lost 3 bases to trimming and J lost 13 bases, with 22 bases between them. Germline values: CDR1 MGHRA, CDR2 YSYEKL. The CDR3 sequence is 16 residues long. Here the CDR3 DNA reads TGCGCCAGCAGCCACTCCGCAGACGCAGGTTTGGATCCCCTCCACTTT. Amino acids: CASSHSADAGLDPLHF.

The chain uses TRBV9 and TRBJ2-3; a weak D match, TRBD2 (5 bases). The length of the CDR3 is 15 residues. Germline V CDR1 and CDR2: SGDLS, YYNGEE. V dropped 0 bases and J dropped 1 base, with 9 bases sitting between them. The CDR3 DNA follows: TGTGCCAGCAGCGTAGGGATCGGGGGCACAGATACGCAGTATTTT. As protein: CASSVGIGGTDTQYF.

This sequence joins TRBV6-5 and TRBJ1-1; D is ambiguous. The V gene's germline CDR1 is MNHEY and CDR2 SVGAGI. This CDR3 region has 13 residues. The V end was cut by 3 bases, the J end by 0 bases, with 5 bases between. CDR3 DNA sequence: TGTGCCAGCAGTTATAACATGAACACTGAAGCTTTCTTT. It yields the protein CASSYNMNTEAFF.

V and J are TRBV19 and TRBJ2-3; weak D call: TRBD2 (5 bases). Germline V gene lookup returns CDR1 LNHDA and CDR2 SQIVND (reference sequence). V was shortened by 5 bases and J by 2 bases, with 17 bases between the two germline ends. The CDR3 consists of 16 residues. CDR3 loop: CASSSQGLRATDTQYF. The DNA of the CDR3 is TGTGCCAGTAGTTCTCAAGGTTTGCGGGCCACAGATACGCAGTATTTT.

V gene TRBV28 combines with J gene TRBJ1-1; possibly TRBD1 for D (5 bases). The CDR3 is 17 amino acids. Germline V lookup: CDR1 MDHEN, CDR2 SYDVKM. V gave up 6 bases and J gave up 2 bases, with 22 bases separating them. As DNA, the CDR3 is TGTGCCAGCAGCCCAACCCGCGGGGGGAGGTCTAACACTGAAGCTTTCTTT. The encoded protein is CASSPTRGGRSNTEAFF.

The gene calls are TRBV6-1 and TRBJ1-2, with D possibly being TRBD1 (5 bases). V was trimmed by 8 bases and J by 4 bases, leaving 20 bases between them. Germline V lookup: CDR1 MNHNS, CDR2 SASEGT. This CDR3 is 15 amino acids long. The CDR3 DNA follows: TGTGCCAGCGTCATAAGACGGGACTCCTTCTATGGCTACACCTTC. Encoded protein: CASVIRRDSFYGYTF.

V is TRBV14 and J is TRBJ2-4; D perhaps matches TRBD1 (5 bases). Germline-derived CDR1 and CDR2 are SGHDN and FVKESK. The CDR3 is 13 residues long. V lost 4 bases, J lost 8 bases, and 12 bases lay in between. This CDR3 reads CASSPLGVDIQYF. The DNA of the CDR3 is TGTGCCAGCAGCCCTCTAGGGGTAGACATTCAGTACTTC.

V gene TRBV28 combines with J gene TRBJ1-4, with D possibly being TRBD1 (5 bases). The CDR3 totals 13 residues. V lost 3 bases, J lost 8 bases, and 10 bases lay in between. Germline CDR1 and CDR2: MDHEN and SYDVKM. The CDR3 DNA sequence: TGTGCCAGCAGTTTTTTTGGGGCCGAAAAACTGTTTTTT. This gives the protein CASSFFGAEKLFF.

This clone was counted a few times. The rearrangement links TRBV2 to TRBJ2-2; 11 positions agree with TRBD2. The J segment lost 1 base and the V segment lost 7 bases, leaving 5 bases of the junction unmatched. This CDR3 comprises 16 residues. Germline V gene data show CDR1 as SNHLY and CDR2 as FYNNEI. In DNA, the CDR3 is TGTGCCAGCACAATTAGCGGGGGGGGGAACACCGGGGAGCTGTTTTTT. Translation gives CASTISGGGNTGELFF.

V gene TRBV6-5 combines with J gene TRBJ2-7, with D maybe TRBD2 (5 bases). The CDR3 extends over 14 amino acids. CDR1 is MNHEY and CDR2 is SVGAGI in the germline V gene. Between the trimmed V and J ends, which lost 0 bases and 5 bases, there was a span of 11 bases. DNA for the CDR3: TGTGCCAGCAGTTACTCGGAGGTTTTCCACGAGCAGTACTTC. It specifies CASSYSEVFHEQYF.

The chain carries TRBV28 and TRBJ1-2, with unresolved D. This CDR3 spans 14 amino acids. Trimming pared 6 bases from V and 1 base from J, leaving 12 bases between. Looked up from germline, CDR1 is MDHEN and CDR2 is SYDVKM. CDR3 region: CASSLPPSNYGYTF. Here the CDR3 DNA reads TGTGCCAGCAGCCTCCCCCCGAGTAACTATGGCTACACCTTC.

This chain joins TRBV6-5 and TRBJ1-1, with D uncertain. Germline CDR1 is MNHEY and CDR2 is SVGAGI. The CDR3 has 15 residues. Trimming shortened V by 0 bases and J by 4 bases, and 12 bases separated the two germline ends. In nucleotides, the CDR3 is TGTGCCAGCAGTTACTCGGAGGGTATCAGCACTGAAGCTTTCTTT. Protein: CASSYSEGISTEAFF.

This chain connects TRBV7-9 to TRBJ1-5, with D possibly TRBD1 on 5 matching bases. The germline gives CDR1 SEHNR, CDR2 FQNEAQ (reference sequence). With 5 bases removed from V and 4 bases from J, the gap between germline ends came to 9 bases. The CDR3 runs 13 residues. The CDR3 DNA reads as TGTGCCAGCAGCCGGGGGGGGAATCAGCCCCAGCATTTT. Translating it yields CASSRGGNQPQHF.

This chain uses TRBV30 with TRBJ2-1, with D unresolved. CDR1 is GTSNPN and CDR2 is SVGIG in the germline V gene (reference sequence). This CDR3 is built from 12 residues. With 4 bases removed from V and 9 bases from J, the gap between germline ends came to 13 bases. This CDR3 is CAWTLLRSEQFF. The CDR3 DNA follows: TGTGCCTGGACCCTGTTGAGAAGTGAGCAGTTCTTC.

The rearrangement joins TRBV5-1 to TRBJ2-6; D not resolved. The V gene's germline CDR1 is SGHRS and CDR2 YFSETQ. The CDR3 has 15 amino acids. V shed 0 bases and J shed 0 bases, with 4 bases lying between them. CDR3 in amino acids: CASSLASSGANVLTF. DNA for the CDR3: TGCGCCAGCAGCTTGGCCAGCTCTGGGGCCAACGTCCTGACTTTC.

The chain links TRBV5-4 to TRBJ1-2; 8 bases match TRBD1. Unmatched junction bases numbered 7, after V lost 2 bases and J lost 7 bases. Germline V gene lookup returns CDR1 SGHNT and CDR2 YYREEE (reference sequence). The CDR3 runs to 14 residues. The CDR3 loop is CASSFDRGVGGYTF. The CDR3 coding sequence is TGTGCCAGCAGCTTCGACAGGGGTGTTGGTGGCTACACCTTC.

This sequence joins TRBV25-1 and TRBJ1-1, with D hard to call. Trimming took off 2 bases at V and 5 bases at J, with 12 bases between the two ends. CDR1 and CDR2 from the germline V gene are MGHDK and SYGVNS. The CDR3 sequence is 14 residues long. CDR3 in DNA: TGTGCCAGCAGTGAAGACGGTATGCGGACTGAAGCTTTCTTT. Translating it yields CASSEDGMRTEAFF.

V and J are TRBV4-1 and TRBJ2-2, with D possibly TRBD2 on 6 matching bases. Germline V gene sequence: CDR1 MGHRA, CDR2 YSYEKL. Trimming cost V 1 base and J 0 bases, with 15 bases left between them. This CDR3 is 18 amino acids long. Here the CDR3 reads CASSQGAVRGTNTGELFF. The CDR3 nucleotides are TGCGCCAGCAGCCAAGGGGCGGTGCGCGGGACGAACACCGGGGAGCTGTTTTTT.

The CDR3 DNA reads as TGCGCCAGCAGCTCGGCATTAGCGGGGGGGCCGGGCACAGATACGCAGTATTTT. Its translation: CASSSALAGGPGTDTQYF. The V call is TRBV5-1, the J call TRBJ2-3; 11 bases are a match to TRBD2. Germline trimming cut 3 bases from V and 1 base from J; bases unmatched to any gene: 10. Looked up from germline, CDR1 is SGHRS and CDR2 is YFSETQ. The CDR3 is made up of 18 amino acids.